This TCR beta chain originates from a study of blood T cells in healthy people across ages. Through a sample-barcoded 5' primer and a J-beta primer mix, a second PCR was run for roughly 6 to 12 cycles. TCRdb re-called the 5' RACE reads through MiXCR, storing one row per CDR3 protein. The top ten hold 8.7% of the sample, which has roughly 560,000 distinct CDR3 sequences, approximately 25% seen once. V was cut by 0 bases and J by 7 bases, with 7 bases left in between. The CDR3 has 13 amino acids. Germline-derived CDR1 and CDR2 are MNHEY and SMNVEV (reference sequence). This clonotype was seen a few times. These data also formed part of another study, on T cells of mothers and their children.

The chain uses TRBV27 and TRBJ2-1; D unresolved. Sequenced input: blood. The sequence came from a boy under 18 in good health. The CDR3 sequence is CASSLSTVNEQFF. The CDR3 DNA reads as TGTGCCAGCAGTTTATCCACAGTGAATGAGCAGTTCTTC.